This T cell receptor beta chain was recovered during a study of blood T cell repertoires in COVID-19. Profiling relied on immunoSEQ multiplex PCR, and the TCRdb table lists in-frame clones only, not all of them. The sample lists around 310,000 clones; around nine tenths were seen once. Material for sequencing was PBMCs or T cells enriched from blood (not recorded which). The clonotype was recovered from a woman aged 25 to 39 who had recovered from COVID-19.

The CDR3, as DNA: TGCAGCGCTGGGGGGGAAATTGAAGCTTTCTTT. It encodes CSAGGEIEAFF. The rearrangement uses TRBV29-1 and TRBJ1-1; weak D call: TRBD1 (5 bases). CDR3 size: 11 residues. Germline lookup yields CDR1 SQVTM and CDR2 ANQGSEA. Between the trimmed V and J ends, which lost 7 bases and 7 bases, there was a span of 13 bases.